This T cell receptor beta chain was recovered during a study of cytomegalovirus exposure and HLA in healthy donors (dated by TCRdb to 2016 to 2017). About the investigation overall: In an earlier analysis of 550 to 750 of the donors, around 300 Gb of sequence data and about 110 million unique TCR beta sequences from 150 million to 200 million T cells were reported. Typing coverage varied by locus: about 629-640 donors for A, B, C, DRB1 and DQB1; more than 500 for DQA1; around 570 for DPA1; roughly 450 for DPB1. A later genetic analysis used genome-wide SNP genotypes for about 60% of the roughly 670 donors, treating that subset as a discovery cohort. The study aimed to test whether cataloging public T cell receptors could reveal signatures of past pathogen exposure. In addition to the first cohort of roughly 700 subjects, a separate validation cohort of under 150 different subjects was used. An early release covering more than 500 HLA-typed donors comprised about 320 gigabases of sequencing data and tens of millions of unique TCR sequences. Alongside the repertoire data, information on donor age, sex, ethnicity and CMV serostatus was compiled. Both class I and class II loci were covered by HLA typing, at four-digit resolution. In an earlier analysis of 587 of the donors, high-throughput TCR beta sequencing was used to judge whether each TCR beta V gene segment behaved as functional or pseudogenic. Among the roughly 390 genotyped donors, under 90% belonged to the genetic ancestry cluster associated with self-reported Caucasian donors. A later analysis re-analyzed previously published TCR beta repertoires from 666 donors and added high-resolution HLA genotyping to study TCR occurrence patterns. Rather than drawing on any new phenotypic data, the later analysis identified candidate immune exposures from TCR beta sequences and the way those sequences occurred across donors. The study combined high-throughput TCR immunosequencing, statistical association of individual TCRs with disease status, and machine learning to predict cytomegalovirus infection status. Among some 400 genotyped donors of the cohort, an average of about 220,000 unique TCR beta nucleotide sequences was sequenced per donor, of which about 18% were non-productive. All discovery cohort repertoires had been generated using a single sequencing platform. Using immunosequencing, the study profiled T cell repertoires from 666 subjects and related those repertoires to cytomegalovirus serostatus. A few DR-DQ haplotypes were treated as single units for association and clustering because of strong linkage in the cohort.

The CDR3, cysteine through phenylalanine, is 15 amino acids long. Only CDR3 DNA remains: 45 bases, in frame from the first base. Relative to germline, V is 5 bases shorter and J is 2 bases shorter, with 15 bases between their ends. The germline V gene provides CDR1 SGHRS and CDR2 YFSETQ. Preparation of the library involved the immunoSEQ multiplex PCR assay. A mixture of 60 forward primers for TCR Vbeta segments and 13 reverse primers for TCR Jbeta segments was used in the multiplex PCR. A multiplex PCR assay on genomic DNA amplified the CDR3 region of rearranged TCR beta genes. Amplified TCR beta libraries were sequenced as 87-base-pair reads on the Illumina HiSeq System. Turning to the authors' computational methods: A later analysis counted approximately 84 million unique TCR beta chains across the 700 or so repertoires, and 9.5 million to 11 million of these chains were shared by at least two donors. Raw reads were error-corrected and collapsed into unique sequences with a nearest-neighbor algorithm that merged closely related sequences to remove PCR and sequencing errors. V, D and J gene segments were assigned by aligning CDR3 sequences to IMGT reference sequences. For a sequence to be retained, a match of at least six nucleotides was required to both a V gene segment and a J gene segment. A rearrangement was called productive if the CDR3 had no stop codons and remained in frame with V and J, and every other rearrangement was called non-productive. CDR3 was defined according to IMGT convention as the region running from the second conserved V-encoded cysteine to the conserved J-encoded phenylalanine. Sequences without an unambiguous match to a single V gene segment were excluded from the earlier analysis of 450 to 650 of the donors. In an earlier analysis of about 590 of the donors, a V segment was called functional when productive rearrangements were above 56.7%, and segregating when the standard deviation between donors exceeded 5%. To diagnose cytomegalovirus status from the catalog of TCR beta chain sequences, a statistical classification framework was built. In a later analysis, TCR nucleotide sequences were compared against IMGT/GENE-DB human TR gene sequences so that V and J genes could be assigned. Using the TCRdist pipeline, a later analysis assigned CDR3 sequences along with most-parsimonious VDJ recombination scenarios. A later analysis defined each TCR beta chain by its CDR3 amino acid sequence plus V-gene family, and excluded reads lacking a unique V-gene family. As a way to deal with suspected cross-contamination and a sequencing artifact, a later analysis dropped 640 or so nucleotide sequences that were highly shared and had low generation probability. In a later analysis, a clonal expansion index was calculated for each public chain from normalized within-repertoire ranks of inferred template counts. In a later analysis, generation probabilities were computed using a VDJ recombination model fitted to out-of-frame rearrangements, and the results were checked against IGoR. In a later analysis, TCR-TCR, TCR-HLA and TCR-CMV co-occurrence was scored with hypergeometric tests, and a repertoire-size bias correction was applied to TCR pairs. False discovery rates were estimated in a later analysis by permuting HLA or CMV assignments 20 times. In a later analysis, co-occurring TCRs were grouped using DBSCAN, with TCRdist sequence similarity added in when clustering inside HLA-allele-positive subsets. For co-occurrence clustering, repertoires with fewer than 30,000 or more than 120,000 public chains were excluded, along with a handful of repertoires with anomalous nucleotide sharing. Entries here come from immuneACCESS through TCRdb and include only in-frame sequences with V and J called. Some clones fail to appear in such tables; in the studies checked, an unresolved V gene covers under half of the shortfall, and the cause of the remainder is unknown. The V and J calls and clone size were taken over from that table, and D and trimming were inferred from the DNA. The sample includes around 150,000 clones, with more than 75% observed a single time. Around 4.9% of the sample belongs to the ten largest clones.

Study-level results and caveats: Compared with equally common non-associated chains, HLA-associated TCR beta chains in a later analysis were more clonally expanded and had lower generation probabilities. Assigning TCR associations to individual alleles was difficult when HLA alleles, especially DR and DQ, strongly co-occurred. Across donors, most TCR sequences were observed very rarely, whereas some public TCRs were present in many individuals. A further reported finding was that TCR beta sequences accurately predicted the HLA-A and HLA-B alleles for most subjects in the first cohort. Broadly in line with IMGT annotations, most TCR beta V segments showed up in productive rearrangements about 90% or about 30% of the time in an earlier analysis of 450 to 600 of the donors. In a later genetic analysis, a missense DCLRE1C variant was associated with V-gene and J-gene trimming of TCR beta chains, and the association was replicated in an independent cohort. Sequencing depth was assumed to be roughly uniform across donors in the presence/absence analyses, though that assumption may not hold. According to the authors, the approach could potentially be generalized to other disease states and immunological phenotypes. Correlated functional status among segregating V segments might reflect linkage disequilibrium, but an unknown experimental factor could not be ruled out. The sequencing pipeline was judged likely to have produced a cluster of highly shared sequence variants as a technical artifact. A later analysis reported that several top co-occurrence clusters appeared linked to parvovirus B19, influenza, CMV and Epstein-Barr virus. In a later analysis, TCR association rates were found to vary across HLA loci, with the most associated TCRs seen for DRB1 alleles and the fewest for HLA-C alleles. A later analysis found that most CMV-associated TCR beta chains appeared HLA-restricted, with HLA associations seemingly driven largely by CMV exposure. For the cohort, immune exposure information was limited to CMV serostatus. Because some donors lacked HLA typing at each locus, the association tests relied only on the typed subset. According to a later genetic analysis, donors in an Asian-associated ancestry cluster had fewer N-insertions in productive TCRs than the roughly 700-donor mean. Specific HLA alleles were associated with roughly 16,000 TCR beta sequences at a false discovery rate of 0.05 in a later analysis. The 87-base-pair reads could not distinguish some IMGT-functional V segments, including TRBV6-2 and TRBV6-3, so those segments were excluded. The earlier analysis of 587 of the donors excluded about 16 rarely observed V segments, including chromosome 9 orphons, because counts were too low. Only TCR beta chains were sequenced in this cohort, and the absence of alpha or paired-chain data limited detectable features. Cytomegalovirus status was reported to be diagnosed by the classifier with high specificity and sensitivity in both the original and validation cohorts. The study listed 150 to 200 TCR beta chains as associated with cytomegalovirus. A few of the identified cytomegalovirus-associated TCR beta chains were confirmed in vitro to be specific for cytomegalovirus antigens.

Comment on this clone: Its antigen remains undetermined. The record has no base qualities; no much larger clone is one base away.

The cohort consisted of more than 650 healthy bone marrow donors. At the time of sampling, every cohort member was nominally healthy, though immune exposures that went unrecorded were likely present. The donor was CMV seronegative and belonged to the group of over 350 seronegative cohort members. Each donor provided a peripheral blood sample, and peripheral blood mononuclear cells were used for TCR beta sequencing. Genomic DNA was extracted from the blood cell samples with the Qiagen DNeasy Blood Extraction Kit. The sample was PBMCs. The clonotype originates from a male donor in good health and CMV-seronegative. The chain employs TRBV5-1 and TRBJ2-3, with a tentative D gene TRBD1 over 6 matching bases. The CDR3 corresponds to CASSRDTRTTDTQYF. At the DNA level, the sequence is TGCGCCAGCAGTCGGGACACCCGCACCACAGATACGCAGTATTTT.